This T cell receptor (beta chain) was recovered during a study of shared clonotypes between healthy human individuals. Background on the study: Used for every donor were three CD4 naive, three CD4 memory, two CD8 naive and one CD8 memory plate.

This CDR3 has 17 residues. V trimming: 1 base; J trimming: 4 bases; junction bases outside the gene matches: 9. Germline V gene data show CDR1 as SGDLS and CDR2 as YYNGEE. The assay was immunoSEQ multiplex PCR, and TCRdb's table has in-frame clones only and misses some. Of approximately 530,000 clones in the sample, approximately 95% were seen once. This chain links TRBV9 with TRBJ2-5; 11 positions agree with TRBD2. The sequenced sample was naive CD4+ T cells sorted from blood. Subset meaning: CD45RA+ positively selected. The source of this sequence is a woman under 40 in good health. CDR3 amino acids: CASSVQGSGRAGETQYF. In DNA form, the CDR3 reads TGTGCCAGCAGCGTACAGGGTAGCGGGAGGGCAGGAGAGACCCAGTACTTC.